This entry lists 18 T cell receptor beta chains sequenced from one sample in a study of cytotoxic CD8 clonotypes in ibrutinib-treated CLL. Method: immunoSEQ multiplex PCR; TCRdb's copy keeps in-frame clones and lacks some. Here the sample spans 200,000 to 250,000 clones, 60% to 80% being singletons. This material consisted of PBMCs, taken after 12 months of ibrutinib treatment. The receptors derive from a human donor with chronic lymphocytic leukemia.

This clone turned up a few times. V gene TRBV7-2 combines with J gene TRBJ1-4; maybe TRBD1 (5 bases). Trimming took off 3 bases at V and 13 bases at J, with 15 bases between the two ends. This CDR3 region has 13 residues. CDR1 and CDR2 from the germline V gene are SGHTA and FQGNSA. The DNA for the CDR3 is TGTGCCAGCAGCTTCACCGACAGTCTGGTACTGTTTTTT. Translated: CASSFTDSLVLFF.

This chain uses TRBV5-1 with TRBJ2-7; 12 bases are a match to TRBD2. From germline, CDR1 is SGHRS and CDR2 YFSETQ. After removal of 4 bases from V and 3 bases from J, the junction contained 8 bases not matched to a gene. The CDR3 has 16 residues. The CDR3 DNA is TGCGCCAGCAGCCGACTAGCGGGGGATACCTACTACGAGCAGTACTTC. Its protein product is CASSRLAGDTYYEQYF.

This rearrangement joins TRBV13 to TRBJ2-3; no reliable D call. Germline CDR1 and CDR2: PRHDT and FYEKMQ (reference sequence). CDR3 length: 12 amino acids. V dropped 6 bases and J dropped 5 bases, with 9 bases sitting between them. The CDR3 DNA is TGTGCCAGCAGTCGGACGGAAGATACGCAGTATTTT. As protein: CASSRTEDTQYF.

The J gene is TRBJ2-1, the V gene TRBV29-1, with D maybe TRBD1 (6 bases). Germline V gene lookup returns CDR1 SQVTM and CDR2 ANQGSEA. There are 15 residues in the CDR3. V was cut by 0 bases and J by 3 bases, with 12 bases left in between. The CDR3 sequence is CSVEDYRVSYNEQFF. In nucleotides, the CDR3 is TGCAGCGTTGAAGATTACAGGGTGAGCTACAATGAGCAGTTCTTC.

This sequence joins TRBV2 and TRBJ2-3, with D possibly TRBD2 on 7 matching bases. Between the trimmed V and J ends, which lost 1 base and 6 bases, there was a span of 20 bases. The CDR3 extends over 17 amino acids. Germline V gene data show CDR1 as SNHLY and CDR2 as FYNNEI. The DNA for the CDR3 is TGTGCCAGCAGTGAAGGCCTTTATACGGGGGGCCAGGATACGCAGTATTTT. Amino acid sequence: CASSEGLYTGGQDTQYF.

The rearrangement joins TRBV7-3 to TRBJ2-1, with 10 bases lining up with TRBD2. The CDR3 contains 15 residues. V shed 5 bases, J shed 9 bases, and the junction held 10 bases outside the gene matches. The germline CDR1 and CDR2 sequences are SGHTA and FQGTGA. Written as DNA, the CDR3 is TGTGCCAGCAGCACAACTAGCGGGACTATAAGTGAGCAGTTCTTC. Translating gives CASSTTSGTISEQFF.

The rearrangement links TRBV2 to TRBJ2-5; the D gene could be TRBD1 or TRBD2 (6 bases each). V was trimmed by 2 bases and J by 4 bases, leaving 11 bases between them. Germline values: CDR1 SNHLY, CDR2 FYNNEI. The length of the CDR3 is 14 residues. CDR3 in amino acids: CASSEQQGGETQYF. CDR3 sequence (DNA): TGTGCCAGCAGTGAACAACAGGGAGGAGAGACCCAGTACTTC.

V is TRBV7-8 and J is TRBJ1-2; 8 bases line up with TRBD1. V lost 4 bases to trimming and J lost 4 bases; unmatched junction nucleotides: 8. The CDR3 is 15 amino acids. The germline V gene has CDR1 SGHVS and CDR2 FQNEAQ. The CDR3 protein is CASSSRDRRLYGYTF. The CDR3 region has the DNA TGTGCCAGCAGCTCCCGGGACAGGCGCCTCTATGGCTACACCTTC.

This clone was recorded once. The CDR3 spells CASSLTGRLAKGSYNEQFF. The CDR3 nucleotides read TGTGCCAGCAGCTTGACAGGGCGGCTAGCGAAAGGCTCCTACAATGAGCAGTTCTTC. This chain connects TRBV7-6 to TRBJ2-1, with D possibly matching TRBD1 (7 bases). Germline loops: CDR1 SGHVS, CDR2 FNYEAQ. This CDR3 comprises 19 residues. The germline V and J ends were trimmed by 3 bases and 0 bases, with 21 bases remaining between them.

This clone was observed a few times. This rearrangement joins TRBV28 to TRBJ1-5; perhaps TRBD1 as D (6 bases). CDR3 size: 18 residues. Trimming shortened V by 1 base and J by 0 bases, and 16 bases separated the two germline ends. The germline V gene has CDR1 MDHEN and CDR2 SYDVKM. The CDR3 loop reads CASSLYRDKLYSNQPQHF. In nucleotides, the CDR3 is TGTGCCAGCAGTTTATACCGGGACAAGCTTTATAGCAATCAGCCCCAGCATTTT.

J is TRBJ2-3 and V is TRBV6-5; D uncertain. The CDR3 runs to 12 residues. The V and J ends lost 6 bases and 6 bases respectively, with 10 bases between them. CDR1 and CDR2 (germline): MNHEY, SVGAGI. CDR3 DNA sequence: TGTGCCAGCAGCCCCACGCGCGATACGCAGTATTTT. It encodes CASSPTRDTQYF.

The chain has TRBV29-1 and TRBJ1-4; 8 bases match TRBD1. CDR1 is SQVTM and CDR2 is ANQGSEA in the germline V gene. This CDR3 comprises 14 residues. Trimming removed 5 bases from V and 8 bases from J; junction bases left unmatched: 10. The CDR3 coding sequence is TGCAGCGTTCGCCGGACAGGGATATACGAAAAACTGTTTTTT. The encoded protein is CSVRRTGIYEKLFF.

The V and J genes are TRBV27 and TRBJ2-7, with 8 bases identical to TRBD2. Trimming took 7 bases from V and 6 from J; bases not matched to a gene: 26. Germline V CDR1 and CDR2: MNHEY, SMNVEV (reference sequence). This CDR3 has 19 amino acids. The CDR3 DNA follows: TGTGCCAGCACCATTTGGGGTGTAGGTCGGAATAGCGGGATGGGCGAGCAGTACTTC. This gives the protein CASTIWGVGRNSGMGEQYF.

Comment on this clone: Distinct nucleotide sequences in the sample also encode this CDR3. V and J are TRBV5-6 and TRBJ1-1, with D hard to call. The CDR3 covers 13 residues. Trimming cost V 4 bases and J 1 base, with 8 bases left between them. Per the germline V gene, CDR1 is SGHDT and CDR2 is YYEEEE. The CDR3 is CASSPRRNTEAFF. CDR3 DNA sequence: TGTGCCAGCAGCCCACGCCGGAACACTGAAGCTTTCTTT.

This chain connects TRBV28 to TRBJ2-1; 9 bases line up with TRBD1. V shed 6 bases, J shed 7 bases, and the junction held 10 bases outside the gene matches. This CDR3 contains 15 residues. CDR1 MDHEN and CDR2 SYDVKM come from the germline V gene. Here the CDR3 DNA reads TGTGCCAGCAGGGAACCAGGGACAGGGACTAATGAGCAGTTCTTC. Translated: CASREPGTGTNEQFF.

This chain links TRBV9 with TRBJ2-5, with D possibly matching TRBD2 (6 bases). The germline V gene has CDR1 SGDLS and CDR2 YYNGEE. This CDR3 spans 15 amino acids. V was shortened by 1 base and J by 4 bases, with 14 bases between the two germline ends. CDR3 in DNA: TGTGCCAGCAGCGTAATGGGAACTAGCACAGAGACCCAGTACTTC. Translated: CASSVMGTSTETQYF.

This clone was recorded only once. The CDR3 bases are TGTGCCAGCAGCTCACCTGGGCGGGGTTCCTACGAGCAGTACTTC. Amino acid sequence: CASSSPGRGSYEQYF. The chain joins TRBV7-8 to TRBJ2-7, with D perhaps matching TRBD2 (6 bases). Per the germline V gene, CDR1 is SGHVS and CDR2 is FQNEAQ. V lost 4 bases and J lost 1, with 14 bases in between. This CDR3 has 15 amino acids.

The gene calls are TRBV30 and TRBJ1-2, with D hard to call. The CDR3 loop spans 13 amino acids. Looked up from germline, CDR1 is GTSNPN and CDR2 is SVGIG (reference sequence). The germline V and J ends were trimmed by 0 bases and 1 base, with 6 bases remaining between them. The CDR3 DNA reads TGTGCCTGGAGTGTGGGCATTAACTATGGCTACACCTTC. As protein: CAWSVGINYGYTF.